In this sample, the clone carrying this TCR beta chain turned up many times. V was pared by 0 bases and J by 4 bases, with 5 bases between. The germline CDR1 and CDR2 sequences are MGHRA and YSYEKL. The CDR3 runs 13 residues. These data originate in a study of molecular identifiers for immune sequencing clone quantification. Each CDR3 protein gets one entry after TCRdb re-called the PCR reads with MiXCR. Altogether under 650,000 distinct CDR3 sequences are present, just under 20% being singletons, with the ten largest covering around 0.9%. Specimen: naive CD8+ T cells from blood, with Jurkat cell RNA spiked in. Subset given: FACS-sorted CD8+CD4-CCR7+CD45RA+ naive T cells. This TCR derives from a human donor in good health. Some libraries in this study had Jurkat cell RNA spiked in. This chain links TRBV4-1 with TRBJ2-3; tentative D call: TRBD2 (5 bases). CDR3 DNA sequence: TGCGCCAGCAGCCAAGAGAGGGCAGATACGCAGTATTTT. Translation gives CASSQERADTQYF.